Sequencing of this TCR beta chain was carried out in a study of regulatory T cells in long-lasting Graves disease (dated by TCRdb to the early 2020s). About the full investigation: Newly diagnosed Graves' disease patients had taken antithyroid drugs for less than 3 months. Patients with persistent Graves' disease were compared with patients with newly diagnosed Graves' disease using TCR sequencing and RNA sequencing of peripheral blood. The study was conducted in China and was registered as a clinical trial. A total of 33 samples underwent TCR sequencing, from around 13 patients with persistent Graves' disease and 20 or so patients with newly diagnosed Graves' disease. General conclusions and limits of the study: Only peripheral blood was studied, because thyroid tissue, the primary lesion, was inaccessible. Lower TCR Shannon entropy and fewer highly expanded clones were observed in persistent Graves' disease patients than in newly diagnosed patients, which suggested clonal expansion. As a limitation, the authors acknowledged that the small sample size may reduce accuracy. TRBV28, TRBJ1-2 and TRBJ2-5 were preferentially used in persistent disease, while TRBV20-1 and TRBJ2-1 were favored in newly diagnosed disease. Sequencing and analysis were restricted to the TCR beta chain. More public clonotypes were shared among persistent patients (2,741) than among newly diagnosed patients (approximately 930).

According to the study, the label for this sample's time point signals: newly diagnosed GD, antithyroid drugs for less than 3 months. For both TCR sequencing and RNA sequencing, RNA was extracted from PBMCs in TRIzol. Graves' disease was diagnosed according to American Thyroid Association guidelines. The patients came from an endocrinology department in Xi'an, China. Each patient gave approximately 9.7 milliliters of peripheral blood, collected in an EDTA anticoagulant tube. Ficoll Paque Plus density gradient separation was used to isolate PBMCs, and no additional T cell sorting was done. An Agilent 2100 Bioanalyzer and agarose gel were used to check RNA quality, while a NanoDrop 2000 measured RNA concentration. Including the terminal cysteine and phenylalanine, the CDR3 comprises 18 residues. Of all the DNA, just the CDR3 is kept, 54 bases in frame from base 1. From a lookup of the germline V gene (reference sequence), CDR1 and CDR2 are MNHEY and SMNVEV. The germline V and J ends show losses of 5 bases and 7 bases respectively, and no gene match explains 20 bases of the junction.

Library preparation was by multiplex PCR. Instrument on record: Illumina HiSeq 4000. To build TCR beta libraries, CDR3 regions were amplified by Arm-PCR using iRepertoire HTBI primers. PCR products were gel purified before sequencing. As for the authors' bioinformatics: Gene usage analysis of CDR3 amino acid clonotypes relied on the 62 TRBV and more than twelve TRBJ segments identified across samples. COPE and FqMerger were used to merge the filtered high-quality paired reads into contigs. BLAST was used to align contigs to IMGT TRBV, TRBD and TRBJ reference genes, and CDR3 was defined according to IMGT. Any clonotype with a frequency above 0.1% was counted as a highly expanded clone. Shannon entropy served as the measure of repertoire diversity, while the Gini coefficient captured V-J evenness. A clonotype was considered public if more than one individual shared it. The raw public data were reprocessed by TCRdb itself: fastp quality trimming at Q25, MiXCR clonotype calling, in-frame beta chains only. Rows are unified per CDR3 protein, each entry keeping the most common DNA and genes. V and J calls and clone size were set by TCRdb, not the authors. The sample table lists 560,000 or so distinct CDR3 sequences, approximately 16% of them with a count of one. The ten top clones hold about 12% of the sample.

On this clonotype itself: The antigen it binds to is not known. No much larger clone is present one base from it, and per-base qualities are unavailable.

This sample was shared with a second study, whose subject was T cells in Graves' hyperthyroidism and ophthalmopathy. As the second study states: A patient counted as having stable Graves' hyperthyroidism if no progression to ophthalmopathy occurred over 18 months of follow-up. Hyperthyroidism patients were newly diagnosed, had a disease duration of under 2 months, and were aged 18 to 65 years. Patients with uncontrolled infections, other autoimmune diseases, pregnancy or lactation were excluded. Clinical symptoms, serum thyroxine and TRAb, thyroid ultrasound, and orbital computed tomography formed the basis for the diagnoses. For the first round of RT-PCR on the TCR CDR3, the HTBI primer set was used together with the Qiagen OneStep RT-PCR kit. Most expanded thyroid clonotypes (frequency above 0.001) were also found in blood, which suggests that blood repertoires may mirror thyroid immune responses. Ophthalmopathy was separated from stable hyperthyroidism by a 13 V-J signature model, with about 88% sensitivity and approximately 81% specificity obtained in cross-validation and 80%/75% obtained in testing. In validation, progression to ophthalmopathy was predicted by the model with almost 71% sensitivity and 72% to 85% specificity, a median of roughly 6 months before onset. To identify distinguishing TCR V-J signatures, a discovery cohort of around 100 patients was used, comprising 43 with Graves' ophthalmopathy and 55 to 65 with stable Graves' hyperthyroidism. Whether ophthalmopathy could be predicted prospectively was tested in an independent validation cohort made up of roughly 20 hyperthyroidism patients plus 17 patients who later progressed to ophthalmopathy. The approximately 100 discovery patients were divided at random into training and test sets in a 7:3 ratio. Thyroid tissue and blood T-cell repertoires from six Graves' hyperthyroidism patients were also compared in the study. After blood sampling, hyperthyroidism patients were treated with methimazole at a starting dose of 30 mg daily, and ophthalmopathy patients were treated with high-dose intravenous methylprednisolone. A second multiplex PCR round built the libraries, followed by size selection and purification. Libraries were sequenced paired-end with 100 bp reads on an Illumina HiSeq2000. Raw data were processed with SOAPnuke, discarding reads with adapters, uncalled bases, mean Phred below 15, or no exact constant-primer or identifier match. COPE v1.2.5 was used to merge the high-quality paired reads, and each unique nucleotide sequence was defined as a clonotype. MiTCR v1.1 was used to align the clonotypes against IMGT TRBV, TRBD and TRBJ reference segments. Only V-J combinations with frequency above 0.0001, covering about 99% of repertoires, were analysed. The TCS score was defined as F50 (clonal expansion) divided by E x V (chaos), with BLOSUM62-based TCRdist calculated between CDR3 peptides within each V-J. Welch's t-statistics and random forest reduced roughly 500 V-J features to fewer than 15, which were used in a naive Bayes classifier (R e1071). No statistical method was used to set the sample size in advance, and investigators knew the group allocation. According to the paper, TCR Vbeta CDR3 sequencing was carried out on 135 peripheral blood samples, which came from fewer than 50 ophthalmopathy, under 80 hyperthyroidism and about 17 progressor patients.

The sequencing used peripheral blood mononuclear cells (PBMCs), collected at new diagnosis, from a patient treated with antithyroid drugs. The V and J genes are TRBV27 and TRBJ2-4; 7 nucleotides in the junction match TRBD2. This receptor was identified in a man aged 18 to 29 with Graves disease. Donor details come from another sample of the same person, matched by shared clones. CDR3 sequence: CASSPRTALRGGTNIQYF. The bases are TGTGCCAGCAGTCCCCGCACAGCCCTCCGGGGAGGGACTAACATTCAGTACTTC.